This T cell receptor (beta chain) was identified in a study of T cells in Graves' hyperthyroidism and ophthalmopathy. This clonotype has a handful of counts. Germline V gene sequence: CDR1 LGHDT, CDR2 YNNKEL (reference sequence). CDR3 length: 15 amino acids. The V and J ends lost 1 base and 1 base, in that order; junction bases with no gene match: 2. Every diagnosis used clinical symptoms, serum thyroxine and TRAb, thyroid ultrasound and orbital computed tomography. What was amplified from RNA transcripts were TCR beta CDR3 regions. The primer set for the first-round RT-PCR of the TCR CDR3 was HTBI. Using its own MiXCR run on the multiplex PCR reads, TCRdb lists one record per CDR3 protein. The data hold 490,000 or so distinct CDR3 sequences, with about 20% observed a single time.

The sequence derives from a woman between 65 and 79 years old with Graves' ophthalmopathy. V gene TRBV3-1 combines with J gene TRBJ2-3, with 7 bases lining up with TRBD1. The sample consisted of blood. The CDR3 bases are TGTGCCAGCAGCCAAGGGGACAGCGGCACAGATACGCAGTATTTT. It specifies CASSQGDSGTDTQYF.